This T cell receptor beta chain stems from a study of T cells in Graves' hyperthyroidism and ophthalmopathy. In the case of this clonotype: The antigen is unknown.

The authors took PBMCs from 10 ml fresh peripheral blood. TCR beta CDR3 regions were amplified from RNA. The study used the HTBI primer set for a first-round RT-PCR of the TCR CDR3. TCRdb re-derived calls from the multiplex PCR reads in MiXCR, one entry per CDR3 protein. Seen here are fewer than 400,000 distinct CDR3 sequences, 25% observed once, and the top ten hold around 67%. Germline CDR1 and CDR2: MNHEY and SVGAGI. This CDR3 spans 14 amino acids. V was trimmed by 0 bases and J by 6 bases, leaving 9 bases between them. Study-level results: Through a model of 13 V-J features, ophthalmopathy was separated from stable hyperthyroidism. The blood repertoire included most of the expanded thyroid clonotypes above 0.001.

Specimen: blood. This TCR was recovered from a man in his forties or fifties with Graves' hyperthyroidism. V and J are TRBV6-5 and TRBJ2-1; D is ambiguous. The CDR3 DNA is TGTGCCAGCAGTTACTCCGCCAGGCGCAATGAGCAGTTCTTC. Its protein product is CASSYSARRNEQFF.